The 21 T cell receptor beta chains below were found in one sample sequenced in a study of control samples from healthy donors and cancer patients. Generated by immunoSEQ multiplex PCR, the TCRdb table keeps only in-frame clones and is missing some. The table lists about 270,000 clones, more than 65% of them singletons. Material: PBMCs. These receptors all stem from a woman aged 60 to 75 with lung cancer.

The chain is built from TRBV11-2 and TRBJ2-7; TRBD2 is a possible D gene (7 bases). Trimming removed 7 bases from V and 4 bases from J, with 20 bases in between. Germline V gene data show CDR1 as SGHAT and CDR2 as FQNNGV. The CDR3 covers 15 residues. Here the CDR3 reads CASTPEVGGLYEQYF. The CDR3 nucleotides are TGTGCCAGCACCCCAGAGGTGGGGGGGCTATACGAGCAGTACTTC.

CDR3 amino acids: CASSSGEGDSPLHF. For the CDR3, the DNA is TGCGCCAGCAGTTCGGGAGAAGGTGATTCACCCCTCCACTTT. The chain uses TRBV5-1 and TRBJ1-6; D unclear. Germline CDR1 is SGHRS and CDR2 is YFSETQ. This CDR3 spans 14 amino acids. V lost 5 bases and J 8 bases, leaving 14 bases between the germline ends. Supplemented by reference TRBV5-1 and TRBJ1-6, the full variable domain reads KAGVTQTPRYLIKTRGQQVTLSCSPISGHRSVSWYQQTPGQGLQFLFEYFSETQRNKGNFPGRFSGRQFSNSRSEMNVSTLELGDSALYLCASSSGEGDSPLHFGNGTRLTVT.

This sequence joins TRBV7-3 and TRBJ2-4, with 7 bases lining up with TRBD1. The germline V gene encodes CDR1 SGHTA and CDR2 FQGTGA. V gave up 5 bases and J gave up 8 bases; unmatched junction bases: 9. CDR3 length: 14 residues. Written as DNA, the CDR3 is TGTGCCAGCAGCATTGACAGGGTGGAGGACATTCAGTACTTC. Protein product: CASSIDRVEDIQYF.

J is TRBJ2-4 and V is TRBV5-1; D perhaps matches TRBD1 (6 bases). The germline V and J ends were trimmed by 4 bases and 6 bases, with 11 bases remaining between them. This CDR3 contains 13 residues. The germline gives CDR1 SGHRS, CDR2 YFSETQ. DNA for the CDR3: TGCGCCAGCAGCCCTAAACAGGGAAACATTCAGTACTTC. Protein sequence: CASSPKQGNIQYF.

This clone was recorded a few times. The V call is TRBV25-1, the J call TRBJ2-3, with unresolved D. CDR1 MGHDK and CDR2 SYGVNS come from the germline V gene. The CDR3 totals 14 residues. The V and J ends lost 4 bases and 1 base respectively, with 9 bases between them. The CDR3 bases are TGTGCCAGCAGTGCCATTACAGGCACAGATACGCAGTATTTT. Translating gives CASSAITGTDTQYF.

The rearrangement joins TRBV7-2 to TRBJ2-2; D is perhaps TRBD1 or TRBD2 (5 bases each). This CDR3 has 16 residues. Germline V gene sequence: CDR1 SGHTA, CDR2 FQGNSA. V was cut by 4 bases and J by 4 bases, with 16 bases left in between. The DNA for the CDR3 is TGTGCCAGCAGCTCATTAGGATGGGGGACCACCGGGGAGCTGTTTTTT. Its translation is CASSSLGWGTTGELFF.

This chain uses TRBV19 with TRBJ1-1, with D unclear. Germline lookup yields CDR1 LNHDA and CDR2 SQIVND (reference sequence). V dropped 5 bases and J dropped 6 bases, with 22 bases sitting between them. The CDR3 has 16 residues. For the CDR3, the DNA is TGTGCCAGTAGTTTCTCCCGGTCCGGCCGTGGTTCTGAAGCTTTCTTT. Translation: CASSFSRSGRGSEAFF.

V and J are TRBV28 and TRBJ2-3, with D perhaps assigned TRBD1 or TRBD2 (5 bases each). The length of the CDR3 is 15 residues. The V end lost 10 bases, the J end lost 0 bases, and 17 bases lay between the germline ends. CDR1 is MDHEN, CDR2 SYDVKM, per germline. CDR3 in DNA: TGTGCCACCAACGGATTTGAGGGGAGCACAGATACGCAGTATTTT. Translated: CATNGFEGSTDTQYF. Using reference TRBV28 and TRBJ2-3 for the parts outside the CDR3, the full variable domain is DVKVTQSSRYLVKRTGEKVFLECVQDMDHENMFWYRQDPGLGLRLIYFSYDVKMKEKGDIPEGYSVSREKKERFSLILESASTNQTSMYLCATNGFEGSTDTQYFGPGTRLTVL.

The CDR3 spells CASSGRGMNEKLFF. The CDR3 DNA follows: TGTGCCAGCAGTGGCCGGGGAATGAATGAAAAACTGTTTTTT. The chain carries TRBV27 and TRBJ1-4; D not certain. Germline loops: CDR1 MNHEY, CDR2 SMNVEV (reference sequence). This CDR3 is 14 amino acids long. Trimming took 5 bases from V and 5 from J, leaving 12 bases between them.

The V gene is TRBV6-6, the J gene TRBJ1-2; D might be TRBD1 (5 bases). CDR1 is MNHNY, CDR2 SVGAGI, per germline (reference sequence). The CDR3 runs to 12 residues. Between the trimmed V and J ends, which lost 6 bases and 5 bases, there was a span of 10 bases. The DNA for the CDR3 is TGTGCCAGCAGCAGGGAACGGTATGGCTACACCTTC. It codes for CASSRERYGYTF.

This clone came up a few times. This chain connects TRBV9 to TRBJ2-3, with no clear D. Germline CDR1 reads SGDLS; CDR2 reads YYNGEE. Trimming shortened V by 3 bases and J by 8 bases, and 13 bases separated the two germline ends. The CDR3 spans 13 residues. The CDR3 DNA sequence: TGTGCCAGCAGCGCCCAACCAGGCGGTACGCAGTATTTT. As protein: CASSAQPGGTQYF.

This clone was counted only a few times. This chain connects TRBV5-1 to TRBJ1-2; D unresolved. CDR3 length: 15 residues. CDR1 and CDR2 (germline): SGHRS, YFSETQ. Deletions cut 5 bases from V and 1 base from J, with 15 bases between. CDR3 sequence: CASSTTTINNYGYTF. CDR3 sequence (DNA): TGCGCCAGCAGTACCACAACAATCAATAACTATGGCTACACCTTC.

This clone was seen a handful of times. This chain uses TRBV3-1 (or the pseudogene TRBV3-2) with TRBJ1-6, with unresolved D. Germline V CDR1 and CDR2: LGHDT, YNNKEL (reference sequence). The CDR3 has 13 residues. V was cut by 0 bases and J by 8 bases, with 5 bases left in between. This CDR3 reads CASSQEVYSPLHF. The CDR3 region has the DNA TGTGCCAGCAGCCAAGAAGTGTATTCACCCCTCCACTTT.

The table lists this clone with a count of one. This chain links TRBV6-2 or TRBV6-3 with TRBJ1-5; the D is unclear. V was trimmed by 6 bases and J by 0 bases, leaving 21 bases between them. CDR1 is MNHEY, CDR2 SVGEGT, per germline. This CDR3 comprises 18 residues. DNA for the CDR3: TGTGCCAGCAGCTCTCCCGTGTCGTGGGCGGGTAGCAATCAGCCCCAGCATTTT. Its translation: CASSSPVSWAGSNQPQHF.

This clone appeared a single time. This chain joins TRBV18 and TRBJ2-1, with 7 bases aligning to TRBD1. V lost 3 bases, J lost 2 bases, and 1 base stayed unmatched. This CDR3 is built from 14 residues. From germline, CDR1 is KGHSH and CDR2 LQKENI. The CDR3: CASSPGQPYNEQFF. CDR3 coding DNA: TGTGCCAGCTCACCGGGACAGCCCTACAATGAGCAGTTCTTC. Based on the CDR3 plus reference TRBV18 and TRBJ2-1, the full variable domain is NAGVMQNPRHLVRRRGQEARLRCSPMKGHSHVYWYRQLPEEGLKFMVYLQKENIIDESGMPKERFSAEFPKEGPSILRIQQVVRGDSAAYFCASSPGQPYNEQFFGPGTRLTVL.

The chain carries TRBV12-3 or TRBV12-4 and TRBJ2-3, with 9 nucleotides matching TRBD2. V lost 7 bases and J lost 10; bases outside the gene matches: 9. This CDR3 has 13 amino acids. CDR3 region: CASTKPRGGAQYF. In nucleotides, the CDR3 is TGTGCCAGCACCAAACCGCGGGGGGGAGCGCAGTATTTT.

The rearrangement uses TRBV19 and TRBJ2-6, with 8 bases aligning to TRBD1. Germline V lookup: CDR1 LNHDA, CDR2 SQIVND (reference sequence). The CDR3 is 15 residues long. Trimming removed 5 bases from V and 3 bases from J; junction bases left unmatched: 3. The CDR3: CASSQGAYGANVLTF. CDR3 bases: TGTGCCAGTAGTCAGGGGGCGTATGGGGCCAACGTCCTGACTTTC.

On this clone itself: Within the sample, other DNA sequences also encode this same CDR3. The chain carries TRBV18 and TRBJ2-3; TRBD1 or TRBD2 may be the D gene (5 bases each). Germline CDR1 reads KGHSH; CDR2 reads LQKENI. CDR3 size: 15 residues. V gave up 2 bases and J gave up 1 base, with 10 bases separating them. The CDR3 is CASSPSGDRTDTQYF. As DNA, the CDR3 is TGTGCCAGCTCACCATCCGGGGACCGCACAGATACGCAGTATTTT. Based on the CDR3 plus reference TRBV18 and TRBJ2-3, the full variable domain is NAGVMQNPRHLVRRRGQEARLRCSPMKGHSHVYWYRQLPEEGLKFMVYLQKENIIDESGMPKERFSAEFPKEGPSILRIQQVVRGDSAAYFCASSPSGDRTDTQYFGPGTRLTVL.

The rearrangement joins TRBV7-2 to TRBJ2-1; D assignment may be TRBD1 or TRBD2 (5 bases each). This CDR3 has 14 amino acids. Trimming took 3 bases from V and 9 from J, leaving 15 bases between them. CDR1 SGHTA and CDR2 FQGNSA come from the germline V gene. The CDR3 nucleotides read TGTGCCAGCAGCTTCTGGCAGGGAGAGGGTGAGCAGTTCTTC. Its protein is CASSFWQGEGEQFF.

This chain uses TRBV5-1 with TRBJ2-5; 9 nucleotides agree with TRBD2. The V segment lost 2 bases and the J segment 2 bases; nucleotides outside the gene matches: 1. CDR3 length equals 14 residues. The germline V gene encodes CDR1 SGHRS and CDR2 YFSETQ. This chain's CDR3 is CASSLAGGQETQYF. The DNA for the CDR3 is TGCGCCAGCAGCTTAGCGGGGGGACAAGAGACCCAGTACTTC. Combining the CDR3 with reference TRBV5-1 and TRBJ2-5 gives the whole variable domain KAGVTQTPRYLIKTRGQQVTLSCSPISGHRSVSWYQQTPGQGLQFLFEYFSETQRNKGNFPGRFSGRQFSNSRSEMNVSTLELGDSALYLCASSLAGGQETQYFGPGTRLLVL.

This clone appeared a single time. The V gene is TRBV7-9, the J gene TRBJ2-1, with 13 bases lining up with TRBD2. J was trimmed by 8 bases and V by 5 bases; bases with no gene match: 6. Germline V gives CDR1 SEHNR, CDR2 FQNEAQ (reference sequence). The CDR3 consists of 15 residues. The CDR3 sequence: CASSRTSGSRDEQFF. CDR3 sequence (DNA): TGTGCCAGCAGCAGGACTAGCGGGAGTAGGGATGAGCAGTTCTTC.